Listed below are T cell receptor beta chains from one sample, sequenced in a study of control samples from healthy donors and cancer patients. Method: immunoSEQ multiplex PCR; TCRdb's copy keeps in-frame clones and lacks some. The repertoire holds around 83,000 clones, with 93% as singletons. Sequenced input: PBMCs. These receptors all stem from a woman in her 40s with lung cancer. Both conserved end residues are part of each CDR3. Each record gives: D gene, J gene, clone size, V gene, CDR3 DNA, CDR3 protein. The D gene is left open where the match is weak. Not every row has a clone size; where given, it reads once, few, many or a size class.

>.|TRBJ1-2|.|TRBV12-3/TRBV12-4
TGTGCCAGCAGATCCCTCTGGGCGGATGGCTACACCTTC
CASRSLWADGYTF
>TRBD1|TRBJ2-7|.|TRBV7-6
TGTACCAGCAGCTTATCCCCAGGGACAGTCTACGAGCAGTACTTC
CTSSLSPGTVYEQYF
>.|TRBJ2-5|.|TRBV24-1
TGTGCCACGGGCCTCCGAGAGACCCAGTACTTC
CATGLRETQYF
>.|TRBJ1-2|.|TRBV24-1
TGTGCCACCAGTGTCGGTAACTATGGCTACACCTTC
CATSVGNYGYTF
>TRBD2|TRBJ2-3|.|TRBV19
TGTGCCAGCGGGGGGGGTGGCACAGATACGCAGTATTTT
CASGGGGTDTQYF
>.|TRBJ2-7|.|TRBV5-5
TGTGCCAGCAGCTCCCCTCAAGTAGGGGAGCAGTACTTC
CASSSPQVGEQYF
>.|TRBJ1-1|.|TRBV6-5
TGTGCCAGCACCTACAGACAGGTGGACACTGAAGCTTTCTTT
CASTYRQVDTEAFF
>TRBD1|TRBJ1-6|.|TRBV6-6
TGTGCCAGCAGTCGCGAGAGAGGAGGGGGCGCGGTTCCCGATTCACCCCTCCACTTT
CASSRERGGGAVPDSPLHF
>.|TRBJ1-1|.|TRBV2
TGTGCCAGCAGGGACAGCCAGTTTGAAGCTTTCTTT
CASRDSQFEAFF
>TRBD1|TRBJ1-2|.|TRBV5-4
TGTGCCAGCAGCTCGGACAGGGGGCCGAACTATGGCTACACCTTC
CASSSDRGPNYGYTF
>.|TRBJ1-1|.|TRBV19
TGTGCCAGTAGTTCTTTTCCGGGACCCTACACTGAAGCTTTCTTT
CASSSFPGPYTEAFF
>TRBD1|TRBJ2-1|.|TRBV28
TGTGCCAGCAACCGGGGACAGGTATTTAATGAGCAGTTCTTC
CASNRGQVFNEQFF
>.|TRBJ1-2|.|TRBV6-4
TGTGCCAGCAGCTCACATGCCCAGGCTCCCCACACCTTC
CASSSHAQAPHTF
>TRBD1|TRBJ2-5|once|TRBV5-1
TGCGCCAGCAGCGGAGGGACAGGCGTGGGAGAGACCCAGTACTTC
CASSGGTGVGETQYF
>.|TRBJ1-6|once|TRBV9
TGTGCCAGCAGCTTCGGAGGGAGCTCCTATAATTCACCCCTCCACTTT
CASSFGGSSYNSPLHF
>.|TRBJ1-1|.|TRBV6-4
TGTGCCAGCAGTGATCGGATGAACACTGAAGCTTTCTTT
CASSDRMNTEAFF
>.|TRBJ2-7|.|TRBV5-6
TGTGCCAGCAGCAATTTCGATCCAAAGACTTACTACGAGCAGTACTTC
CASSNFDPKTYYEQYF
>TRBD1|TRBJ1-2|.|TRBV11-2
TGTGCCAGCAGCCGATGGGACAGGGAGAGTAACTATGGCTACACCTTC
CASSRWDRESNYGYTF
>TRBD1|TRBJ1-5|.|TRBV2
TGTGCCAGCAGTCCCGGGACAGACAATCAGCCCCAGCATTTT
CASSPGTDNQPQHF
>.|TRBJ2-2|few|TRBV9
TGTGCCAGCAGCCCTGTGAGGGGGGAATTGAACACCGGGGAGCTGTTTTTT
CASSPVRGELNTGELFF
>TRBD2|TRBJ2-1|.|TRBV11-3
TGTGCCAGCAGCTGGACTAGCGGGGGGCCCGGGTCCTACAATGAGCAGTTCTTC
CASSWTSGGPGSYNEQFF
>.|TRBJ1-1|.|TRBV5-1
TGCGCCAGCAGCTTGGACGCGGTGAACACTGAAGCTTTCTTT
CASSLDAVNTEAFF
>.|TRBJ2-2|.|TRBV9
TGTGCCAGCAGCGTCGCCGGGGCCCTGACCGGGGAGCTGTTTTTT
CASSVAGALTGELFF
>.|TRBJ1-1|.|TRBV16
TGTGCCAGCACCCTTTCCGGGACGGGCGAAGCTTTCTTT
CASTLSGTGEAFF
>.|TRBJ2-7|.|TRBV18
TGTGCCAGCTCCTATAGTACTTGGAACTACGAGCAGTACTTC
CASSYSTWNYEQYF
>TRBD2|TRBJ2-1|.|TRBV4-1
TGCGCCAGCAGCCAGCCTCGACTAGCGGGGGGCCGCTACAATGAGCAGTTCTTC
CASSQPRLAGGRYNEQFF
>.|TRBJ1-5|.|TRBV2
TGTGCCAGCAGGGACCGCACCGGAAGGCCCCAGCATTTT
CASRDRTGRPQHF
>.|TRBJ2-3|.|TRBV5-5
TGTGCCAGCAGCTTGAAAGGAACAGACCCTAGCACAGATACGCAGTATTTT
CASSLKGTDPSTDTQYF
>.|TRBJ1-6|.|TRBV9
TGTGCCAGCAGCAAGCTGACCTATAATTCACCCCTCCACTTT
CASSKLTYNSPLHF
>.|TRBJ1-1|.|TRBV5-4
TGTGCCAGCAGCCTACAGGGAGTTGAAGCTTTCTTT
CASSLQGVEAFF
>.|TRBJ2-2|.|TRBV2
TGTGCCAGCAGTGCGGGGGCGATCACCGGGGAGCTGTTTTTT
CASSAGAITGELFF
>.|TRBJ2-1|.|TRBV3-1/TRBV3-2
TGTGCCAGCAGCCAAGTTTACGGGGACGCCAATGAGCAGTTCTTC
CASSQVYGDANEQFF
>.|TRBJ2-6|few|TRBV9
TGTGCCAGCAGCGCTCGGACAGATGGGTCTGGGGCCAACGTCCTGACTTTC
CASSARTDGSGANVLTF
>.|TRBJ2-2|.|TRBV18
TGTGCCAGCTCACCACCAGGGGCGACCGGGGAGCTGTTTTTT
CASSPPGATGELFF
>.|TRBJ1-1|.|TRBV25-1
TGTGCCACCGCCCCCCCAGGGACCAACACTGAAGCTTTCTTT
CATAPPGTNTEAFF
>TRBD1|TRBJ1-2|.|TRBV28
TGTGCCAGCAGCTCCGGGACAGGGGGTTCCACCTTC
CASSSGTGGSTF
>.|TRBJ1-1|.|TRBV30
TGTGCCTGGGCCCACGAGAGGGGCACTGAAGCTTTCTTT
CAWAHERGTEAFF
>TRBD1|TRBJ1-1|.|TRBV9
TGTGCCAGCAGCGCGATACAGGGGGCCGGAACTGAAGCTTTCTTT
CASSAIQGAGTEAFF
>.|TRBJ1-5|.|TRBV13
TGTGCCAGCAGCCTTACACAGACAGGCGGTTATAGCAATCAGCCCCAGCATTTT
CASSLTQTGGYSNQPQHF
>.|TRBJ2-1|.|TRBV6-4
TGTGCCAGCAGTGGGGGGCGGGAGTACCCTTACAATGAGCAGTTCTTC
CASSGGREYPYNEQFF
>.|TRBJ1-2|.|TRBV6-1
TGTGCCAGCAGTGACAACACGGTCCTTTTTCTCGGCTACACCTTC
CASSDNTVLFLGYTF
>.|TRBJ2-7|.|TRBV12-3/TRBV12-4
TGTGCCAGCAGTCAGTCCCATATTTACGAGCAGTACTTC
CASSQSHIYEQYF
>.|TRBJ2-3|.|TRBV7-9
TGTGCCAGCAGCCCTCGAGGGGGGGGCACAGATACGCAGTATTTT
CASSPRGGGTDTQYF
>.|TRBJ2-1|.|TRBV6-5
TGTGCCAGCATAGACAGGCACAATGAGCAGTTCTTC
CASIDRHNEQFF
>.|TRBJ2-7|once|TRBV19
TGTGCCAGTAGTGTTGGGCAGGGCCCATACGAGCAGTACTTC
CASSVGQGPYEQYF
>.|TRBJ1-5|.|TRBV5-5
TGTGCCAGCAGCTTGGAGAGGGCTGGTCAGCCCCAGCATTTT
CASSLERAGQPQHF
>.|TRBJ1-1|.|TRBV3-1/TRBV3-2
TGTGCCAGCAGCCAAATCCCCGGGGGAGGCACTGAAGCTTTCTTT
CASSQIPGGGTEAFF